The 13 T cell receptor beta chains listed next were all sequenced from one sample in a study of beta chain features in type 1 diabetes. The whole isolated RNA underwent reverse transcription, so sequencing captured expressed TCRB transcripts. Measured with immunoSEQ multiplex PCR; TCRdb has only the in-frame clones, and not every one. The sample has more than 85,000 clones, less than 40% seen once. Sequenced material: stem cell memory CD4+ T cells from blood. These receptors originate from a woman under 30 in good health.

This chain uses TRBV7-2 with TRBJ2-7; D unclear. The ends were cut back, 5 bases at V and 2 bases at J, with 13 bases in the middle. This CDR3 spans 14 amino acids. Germline V gene sequence: CDR1 SGHTA, CDR2 FQGNSA. The CDR3 loop is CASSPVTTPYEQYF. Written as DNA, the CDR3 is TGTGCCAGCAGCCCGGTTACCACTCCCTACGAGCAGTACTTC.

This chain's CDR3 is CASSEEGQDTDTQYF. DNA of the CDR3: TGTGCCAGCAGCGAGGAAGGACAAGATACAGATACGCAGTATTTT. The V gene is TRBV11-3, the J gene TRBJ2-3; the D gene is possibly TRBD1 (5 bases). Germline-derived CDR1 and CDR2 are SGHNT and YENEEA. The CDR3 extends over 15 amino acids. Between the trimmed V and J ends, which lost 5 bases and 3 bases, there was a span of 15 bases.

This clone was picked up a small number of times. This chain links TRBV4-3 with TRBJ2-2; 10 nucleotides agree with TRBD1. The ends lost 4 bases at V and 4 bases at J; junction bases unmatched: 6. The CDR3 covers 16 residues. Germline-derived CDR1 and CDR2 are LGHNA and YSLEER. CDR3 sequence reads: CASSPGTGAFTGELFF. In nucleotides, the CDR3 is TGCGCCAGCAGCCCTGGGACAGGGGCTTTCACCGGGGAGCTGTTTTTT.

The chain uses TRBV6-5 and TRBJ2-1, with a tentative D call TRBD2 (5 bases). This CDR3 comprises 12 residues. Germline-derived CDR1 and CDR2 are MNHEY and SVGAGI. The V and J ends lost 4 bases and 7 bases respectively, with 8 bases between them. The CDR3 protein is CASSWSGNEQFF. The CDR3 bases are TGTGCCAGCAGTTGGAGCGGAAATGAGCAGTTCTTC.

This clone was detected only a few times. V and J are TRBV28 and TRBJ2-1; 10 bases line up with TRBD2. The germline CDR1 and CDR2 sequences are MDHEN and SYDVKM. This CDR3 spans 16 amino acids. The ends lost 2 bases at V and 5 bases at J; junction bases unmatched: 6. CDR3 in amino acids: CASSLKWTSGNNEQFF. CDR3 in DNA: TGTGCCAGCAGTTTAAAGTGGACTAGCGGCAACAATGAGCAGTTCTTC.

The chain links TRBV5-1 to TRBJ2-5; D is unclear. CDR1 and CDR2 from the germline V gene are SGHRS and YFSETQ. V was clipped by 0 bases and J by 3 bases, with 3 bases between them. The CDR3 loop spans 12 amino acids. The CDR3 sequence: CASSLAKETQYF. As DNA, the CDR3 is TGCGCCAGCAGCTTGGCCAAAGAGACCCAGTACTTC.

CDR3 DNA: TGCAGCGTTCATGGGACTAGCGACTCCTACAATGAGCAGTTCTTC. Its protein product is CSVHGTSDSYNEQFF. This rearrangement joins TRBV29-1 to TRBJ2-1, with TRBD2 matching 10 bases. This CDR3 is built from 15 residues. Trimming removed 5 bases from V and 0 bases from J; junction bases left unmatched: 4. Germline CDR1 reads SQVTM; CDR2 reads ANQGSEA.

The rearrangement joins TRBV18 to TRBJ2-1; D gene unclear. V shed 4 bases and J shed 5 bases, with 12 bases lying between them. The germline CDR1 and CDR2 sequences are KGHSH and LQKENI. The length of the CDR3 is 14 residues. The CDR3: CASSLLNRNNEQFF. The CDR3 coding sequence is TGTGCCAGCTCACTATTGAACAGAAACAATGAGCAGTTCTTC. Filled out from reference TRBV18 and TRBJ2-1, the complete variable domain reads NAGVMQNPRHLVRRRGQEARLRCSPMKGHSHVYWYRQLPEEGLKFMVYLQKENIIDESGMPKERFSAEFPKEGPSILRIQQVVRGDSAAYFCASSLLNRNNEQFFGPGTRLTVL.

V is TRBV7-9 and J is TRBJ2-7, with 11 bases that match TRBD2. Germline values: CDR1 SEHNR, CDR2 FQNEAQ (reference sequence). The CDR3 extends over 15 amino acids. The junction had 4 bases not matched to a gene; V was cut back by 6 bases and J by 0 bases. The CDR3 sequence: CASSRTSGSSYEQYF. In nucleotides, the CDR3 is TGTGCCAGCAGTCGGACTAGCGGGTCCTCCTACGAGCAGTACTTC.

The chain couples TRBV28 to TRBJ1-2; a weak D match, TRBD1 (5 bases). The length of the CDR3 is 13 residues. Germline loops: CDR1 MDHEN, CDR2 SYDVKM. V dropped 3 bases and J dropped 8 bases, with 13 bases sitting between them. CDR3 loop: CASSFSGGYGYTF. The CDR3 region has the DNA TGTGCCAGCAGTTTCAGCGGGGGGTACGGCTACACCTTC.

The chain joins TRBV5-1 to TRBJ2-1, with D unclear. Trimming shortened V by 3 bases and J by 0 bases, and 16 bases separated the two germline ends. This CDR3 has 17 residues. Per the germline V gene, CDR1 is SGHRS and CDR2 is YFSETQ. CDR3 sequence (DNA): TGCGCCAGCAGCTCCCGACTGATCCGAGTCTCCTACAATGAGCAGTTCTTC. Residues: CASSSRLIRVSYNEQFF.

The chain uses TRBV5-1 and TRBJ2-1; no clear D gene. The V end lost 1 base, the J end lost 5 bases, and 7 bases lay between the germline ends. Germline lookup yields CDR1 SGHRS and CDR2 YFSETQ. CDR3 length equals 13 residues. CDR3 in amino acids: CASSLNRDNEQFF. CDR3 nucleotides: TGCGCCAGCAGCTTGAACCGGGACAATGAGCAGTTCTTC.

CDR3 protein: CAISESLGAPYNEQFF. For the CDR3, the DNA is TGTGCCATCAGTGAGTCTCTGGGGGCCCCCTACAATGAGCAGTTCTTC. The chain couples TRBV10-3 to TRBJ2-1, with TRBD1 as a possible D gene (6 bases). Looked up from germline, CDR1 is ENHRY and CDR2 is SYGVKD. The V gene lost 0 bases and the J gene lost 2 bases, with 11 bases spanning the gap. There are 16 residues in the CDR3.